This T cell receptor beta chain was captured by sequencing in a study of response to subunit inactivated influenza vaccine. General study findings and limits: Authors suggested each seasonal influenza vaccination recruits few new T cells.

MiXCR, run by TCRdb on the RT-PCR reads, gives a single entry per CDR3 protein. Among about 610,000 distinct CDR3 sequences listed, approximately 15% were seen once. The germline V gene encodes CDR1 SEHNR and CDR2 FQNEAQ (reference sequence). The CDR3 extends over 12 amino acids. V was cut by 1 base and J by 13 bases, with 8 bases left in between. Concerning this clonotype: The antigen is undetermined.

This chain uses TRBV7-9 with TRBJ1-6; D unclear. The origin of this receptor is a man in his forties or fifties who received an inactivated influenza vaccine. Here the sequenced sample was PBMCs from blood, taken roughly 12 days after vaccination. The CDR3 DNA is TGTGCCAGCAGCTTAGGCATAGGGCCCCTCCACTTT. Residues: CASSLGIGPLHF.